One sample yielded the 13 T cell receptor beta chains listed below, sequenced in a study of CD8+ T cells in alopecia areata. RNA was extracted and reverse transcribed into cDNA as the sequencing template. The method was immunoSEQ multiplex PCR; TCRdb's version includes in-frame clones alone and lacks a portion of them. Of about 150,000 clones listed, about 90% were seen once; the top ten hold over 12%. Sequenced here: CD8+ T cells sorted from blood, sampled at week 0. The receptor set was obtained from a human donor with alopecia areata.

CDR3 loop: CASSYGKSRTGELFF. CDR3 DNA: TGTGCCAGCAGTTACGGGAAAAGCCGCACCGGGGAGCTGTTTTTT. The chain links TRBV6-5 to TRBJ2-2; D gene ambiguous. The CDR3 has 15 amino acids. CDR1 is MNHEY, CDR2 SVGAGI, per germline. V was shortened by 2 bases and J by 4 bases, with 11 bases between the two germline ends.

The chain is built from TRBV9 and TRBJ2-5; perhaps TRBD2 as D (6 bases). The ends were cut back, 0 bases at V and 7 bases at J, with 13 bases in the middle. Germline assignment: CDR1 SGDLS and CDR2 YYNGEE. This CDR3 region has 14 residues. The CDR3 region has the DNA TGTGCCAGCAGCGTAGGGGGAGGAGAGGGGACCCAGTACTTC. Translation: CASSVGGGEGTQYF.

Concerning this clone itself: A junction end diverges from the germline sequence, so it may reflect a read error. The chain joins TRBV19 to TRBJ1-3; 9 bases agree with TRBD1. CDR1 is LNHDA and CDR2 is SQIVND in the germline V gene (reference sequence). This CDR3 has 17 amino acids. CDR3 residues: CASSMQNFGTGFGIVEF. In DNA, the CDR3 is TGTGCCAGTAGTATGCAGAACTTTGGGACAGGGTTCGGAATAGTGGAGTTT.

The rearrangement uses TRBV7-9 and TRBJ2-3; the D gene is possibly TRBD1 (6 bases). This CDR3 has 19 amino acids. From germline, CDR1 is SEHNR and CDR2 FQNEAQ (reference sequence). V was cut by 5 bases and J by 1 base, with 25 bases left in between. In nucleotides, the CDR3 is TGTGCCAGCAGCATGAGGGGGTCACTGGGCAGGGGCCGCACAGATACGCAGTATTTT. This translates into CASSMRGSLGRGRTDTQYF.

As for this clone: Other DNA sequences in the same sample also yield this CDR3. The chain links TRBV5-6 to TRBJ2-7; the match to TRBD2 covers 7 bases. This CDR3 is built from 14 residues. CDR1 is SGHDT and CDR2 is YYEEEE in the germline V gene. Losses at the gene ends were 4 bases for V and 0 bases for J; bases not matched to a gene: 4. CDR3 in amino acids: CASSPSGSSYEQYF. CDR3 nucleotide sequence: TGTGCCAGCAGCCCTAGCGGAAGCTCCTACGAGCAGTACTTC.

The J gene is TRBJ1-1, the V gene TRBV27; 9 bases are shared with TRBD1. This CDR3 contains 15 residues. V was pared by 5 bases and J by 1 base, with 5 bases of the junction left unmatched. CDR1 MNHEY and CDR2 SMNVEV come from the germline V gene (reference sequence). CDR3 protein: CASSPGQGKNTEAFF. The CDR3 DNA reads TGTGCCAGCAGTCCGGGACAGGGAAAGAACACTGAAGCTTTCTTT.

The chain carries TRBV5-1 and TRBJ2-7; 7 bases match TRBD1. Looked up from germline, CDR1 is SGHRS and CDR2 is YFSETQ. The CDR3 has 14 amino acids. V gave up 4 bases and J gave up 0 bases; unmatched junction bases: 4. CDR3 residues: CASSDNRGSYEQYF. The CDR3 DNA reads as TGCGCCAGCAGCGACAACAGGGGCTCCTACGAGCAGTACTTC.

The chain couples TRBV27 to TRBJ2-7; TRBD2 aligns across 7 bases. Trimming cost V 5 bases and J 2 bases; bases outside gene matches: 6. CDR1 is MNHEY, CDR2 SMNVEV, per germline (reference sequence). This CDR3 comprises 14 residues. The CDR3 loop is CASSPGRGAYEQYF. CDR3 bases: TGTGCCAGCAGTCCTGGACGGGGGGCCTACGAGCAGTACTTC.

In its sample, this clone was seen a few times. The chain is built from TRBV30 and TRBJ2-1; 7 bases are shared with TRBD2. Looked up from germline, CDR1 is GTSNPN and CDR2 is SVGIG (reference sequence). The CDR3 consists of 14 residues. The ends lost 2 bases at V and 3 bases at J; junction bases unmatched: 4. The CDR3 nucleotides are TGTGCCTGGAGTATATCTAGCGGCTACAATGAGCAGTTCTTC. Translating gives CAWSISSGYNEQFF.

The rearrangement joins TRBV5-1 to TRBJ2-3, with 9 bases matching TRBD1. The germline CDR1 and CDR2 sequences are SGHRS and YFSETQ. V gave up 9 bases and J gave up 5 bases; unmatched junction bases: 13. CDR3 length: 15 residues. CDR3 nucleotide sequence: TGCGCCACCGCAAGTGGACAGGGGTCTGAAGATACGCAGTATTTT. It specifies CATASGQGSEDTQYF.

About this clone: Its ends do not fully match the called genes, so a read error is possible. The rearrangement uses TRBV7-7 and TRBJ2-2, with TRBD2 matching 10 bases. The CDR3 is 15 amino acids. Germline V gene sequence: CDR1 SSHAT, CDR2 FNYEAQ (reference sequence). Here the CDR3 reads CASSWTSGITGELFF. The DNA of the CDR3 is TGTGCTAGCAGCTGGACTAGCGGAATCACCGGGGAGCTGTTTTTT.

The chain recombines TRBV6-5 with TRBJ2-2, with D unclear. V was shortened by 0 bases and J by 4 bases, with 3 bases between the two germline ends. Germline CDR1 is MNHEY and CDR2 is SVGAGI. The CDR3 consists of 13 residues. The CDR3 nucleotides are TGTGCCAGCAGTTACTCGATCACCGGGGAGCTGTTTTTT. Protein sequence: CASSYSITGELFF.

J is TRBJ2-7 and V is TRBV27, with D maybe TRBD1 (5 bases). With 6 bases removed from V and 7 bases from J, the gap between germline ends came to 16 bases. The CDR3 runs to 13 residues. Per germline, CDR1 MNHEY and CDR2 SMNVEV (reference sequence). The CDR3 DNA is TGTGCCAGCAGCCAAAGTGGGGCCCGGGAGCAGTACTTC. Its protein product is CASSQSGAREQYF.